This entry lists 13 T cell receptor beta chains sequenced from one sample in a study of T-cell reconstitution after alpha-beta-depleted transplantation in children. Using unique molecular identifiers, the investigators prepared the TCRbeta library. Via MiXCR, TCRdb re-called the PCR reads, giving one row per CDR3 protein. The sample includes 200,000 or so distinct CDR3 sequences, 6.6% seen only once; the top ten take 5.5% to 6.5%. Specimen: PBMCs, collected before TCRalphabeta/CD19-depleted stem cell transplant. These receptors were obtained from a boy aged 2 to 10 with acute lymphoblastic leukemia, due to receive a stem cell transplant.

Many counts were recorded for this clonotype. The genes are TRBV25-1 and TRBJ2-7; D is perhaps TRBD2 (6 bases). CDR3 length equals 12 residues. Germline CDR1 and CDR2: MGHDK and SYGVNS. The V gene lost 7 bases and the J gene lost 3 bases, with 10 bases spanning the gap. CDR3 in amino acids: CASIGGYYEQYF. CDR3 nucleotides: TGTGCCAGCATTGGAGGGTACTACGAGCAGTACTTC.

This clonotype was detected a few times. This chain uses TRBV11-2 with TRBJ2-3; D may be TRBD2 (7 bases). V was shortened by 3 bases and J by 2 bases, with 21 bases between the two germline ends. The CDR3 length is 18 residues. Germline loops: CDR1 SGHAT, CDR2 FQNNGV. The CDR3 is CASSFSEEGGPYTDTQYF. In DNA, the CDR3 is TGTGCCAGCAGCTTTTCCGAAGAGGGGGGGCCCTACACAGATACGCAGTATTTT.

This clonotype showed up many times. The chain uses TRBV7-2 and TRBJ2-1; D is perhaps TRBD1 or TRBD2 (6 bases each). V lost 3 bases and J lost 8, with 20 bases in between. Looked up from germline, CDR1 is SGHTA and CDR2 is FQGNSA. The CDR3 has 16 residues. The DNA for the CDR3 is TGTGCCAGCAGCTTGGGGGGCCCCACCCCCCTCTATGAGCAGTTCTTC. It translates to CASSLGGPTPLYEQFF.

The rearrangement links TRBV20-1 to TRBJ2-2; perhaps D is TRBD1 or TRBD2 (5 bases each). Per germline, CDR1 DFQATT and CDR2 SNEGSKA (reference sequence). Trimming took 6 bases from V and 0 from J, leaving 11 bases between them. The CDR3 contains 14 residues. This CDR3 reads CSASWGSNTGELFF. CDR3 DNA sequence: TGCAGTGCCTCGTGGGGGTCGAACACCGGGGAGCTGTTTTTT.

Points on this clonotype: A much more abundant neighbour one base away suggests this may be a read error. The chain has TRBV15 and TRBJ1-1, with D unresolved. Looked up from germline, CDR1 is LNHNV and CDR2 is YYDKDF (reference sequence). V was pared by 1 base and J by 4 bases, with 4 bases between. There are 12 residues in the CDR3. The CDR3 region has the DNA TGTGCCACCAGCAGAGGAATCACTGAAGCTTTCTTT. The encoded protein is CATSRGITEAFF.

This clonotype was recorded a few times. The chain employs TRBV4-1 and TRBJ2-3; D is unclear. Germline CDR1 is MGHRA and CDR2 is YSYEKL. The CDR3 has 18 amino acids. Between the trimmed V and J ends, which lost 0 bases and 6 bases, there was a span of 22 bases. CDR3 residues: CASSQDEGFGHTPDTQYF. CDR3 nucleotide sequence: TGCGCCAGCAGCCAAGATGAAGGGTTTGGTCATACCCCCGATACGCAGTATTTT.

Many counts were recorded for this clonotype. The V and J genes are TRBV27 and TRBJ2-7; the match to TRBD1 covers 8 bases. Losses at the gene ends were 4 bases for V and 3 bases for J; bases not matched to a gene: 5. The length of the CDR3 is 14 residues. Germline CDR1 and CDR2: MNHEY and SMNVEV (reference sequence). The CDR3, as DNA: TGTGCCAGCAGTTCACGGGACAGGAGCTACGAGCAGTACTTC. Translated: CASSSRDRSYEQYF.

This clonotype was recorded many times. The chain joins TRBV20-1 to TRBJ1-6; tentative D call: TRBD1 (5 bases). The length of the CDR3 is 14 residues. Germline-derived CDR1 and CDR2 are DFQATT and SNEGSKA (reference sequence). The V end lost 3 bases, the J end lost 7 bases, and 13 bases lay between the germline ends. CDR3 sequence reads: CSARSTGVNSPLHF. CDR3 bases: TGCAGTGCTAGGTCTACGGGGGTCAATTCACCCCTCCACTTT.

There are many counts of this clonotype. This rearrangement joins TRBV5-5 to TRBJ2-3; possible D gene TRBD2, 7 bases. The ends were cut back, 0 bases at V and 2 bases at J, with 13 bases in the middle. Germline V CDR1 and CDR2: SGHKS, YYEKEE (reference sequence). The length of the CDR3 is 16 residues. This chain's CDR3 is CASSLEGGGLTDTQYF. CDR3 nucleotide sequence: TGTGCCAGCAGCTTGGAGGGGGGGGGGCTCACAGATACGCAGTATTTT.

This clonotype was observed at least ten times. The chain links TRBV7-2 to TRBJ2-1; no firm D call. This CDR3 spans 14 amino acids. V lost 3 bases, J lost 8 bases, and 14 bases lay in between. Germline V gene sequence: CDR1 SGHTA, CDR2 FQGNSA. CDR3 DNA: TGTGCCAGCAGCTTCACCCTAGGCCCTCATGAGCAGTTCTTC. Its translation: CASSFTLGPHEQFF.

The chain joins TRBV7-2 to TRBJ2-1, with D perhaps assigned TRBD1 or TRBD2 (5 bases each). Trimming stripped 4 bases from V and 9 bases from J, with 10 bases between. This CDR3 region has 12 residues. Germline V gene data show CDR1 as SGHTA and CDR2 as FQGNSA. The DNA for the CDR3 is TGTGCCAGCAGCTATACCGGGACTGAGCAGTTCTTC. This translates into CASSYTGTEQFF.

This clonotype was seen a few times. This sequence joins TRBV20-1 and TRBJ1-2; possible D gene TRBD1, 5 bases. The CDR3 runs to 13 residues. V was shortened by 4 bases and J by 4 bases, with 13 bases between the two germline ends. Germline CDR1 reads DFQATT; CDR2 reads SNEGSKA (reference sequence). The CDR3 loop reads CSAIRRDRYGYTF. The CDR3 nucleotides read TGCAGTGCTATCCGCAGGGATCGCTATGGCTACACCTTC.

The chain recombines TRBV7-8 with TRBJ2-5; 7 bases are shared with TRBD2. The CDR3 is made up of 14 amino acids. Germline V lookup: CDR1 SGHVS, CDR2 FQNEAQ. Germline trimming cut 3 bases from V and 5 bases from J; bases unmatched to any gene: 6. The CDR3 DNA is TGTGCCAGCAGCTTCGAGGGAGGGCTGGAGACCCAGTACTTC. Its protein is CASSFEGGLETQYF. Full variable domain (rest looked up from reference TRBV7-8 and TRBJ2-5): GAGVSQSPRYKVAKRGQDVALRCDPISGHVSLFWYQQALGQGPEFLTYFQNEAQLDKSGLPSDRFFAERPEGSVSTLKIQRTQQEDSAVYLCASSFEGGLETQYFGPGTRLLVL.